This TCR beta chain was sequenced during a study of T cell responses to AZD1222 COVID-19 vaccine. Study-wide points: Spike-specific TCR breadth and depth both grew after two AZD1222 doses.

Per the germline V gene, CDR1 is LNHNV and CDR2 is YYDKDF (reference sequence). V trimming: 5 bases; J trimming: 7 bases; junction bases outside the gene matches: 4. The CDR3 is 12 residues long. TCRdb keeps only in-frame clones here, not all; method: immunoSEQ multiplex PCR. The sample yields about 120,000 clones, about 92% seen once. Details on this clone: Its specificity is not known.

The sample was peripheral blood, taken 28 days after the second AZD1222 dose. The TCR sequence derives from an adult who received the AZD1222 COVID-19 vaccine. The chain combines TRBV15 with TRBJ2-7; 8 bases are a match to TRBD1. CDR3 protein: CATSAGGREQYF. The CDR3 bases are TGTGCCACCAGCGCAGGGGGCCGGGAGCAGTACTTC.